This T cell receptor beta chain was captured in a study of blood T cells in healthy people across ages. The study's findings and limits: Per-million-T-cell TCR beta diversity fell roughly linearly with age.

Donors were healthy Caucasian individuals from Russia aged roughly 6 to 95. Per sample, extraction of total RNA gave at least 5.5 micrograms in every case. A second PCR of about 7 to 12 cycles used a sample-barcoded 5' primer and a J-beta primer mix. TCRdb reanalysed the 5' RACE reads using MiXCR and keeps one entry per CDR3 protein. This sample has 540,000 or so distinct CDR3 sequences, with approximately 27% found just once. Note on this clonotype: Its specificity is unknown.

V lost 4 bases and J 2 bases, leaving 17 bases between the germline ends. The CDR3 extends over 16 amino acids. Germline V CDR1 and CDR2: MNHEY, SMNVEV (reference sequence). The sequence was collected from an older woman in good health. The genes are TRBV27 and TRBJ2-5; D is tentatively TRBD1 or TRBD2 (5 bases each). The sample was blood. The CDR3 is CASSWTRTGLQETQYF. CDR3 nucleotide sequence: TGTGCCAGCAGTTGGACTCGCACAGGATTGCAAGAGACCCAGTACTTC.